The 27 T cell receptor beta chains below come from one sample, sequenced in a study of immune evolution from preneoplasia to lung adenocarcinoma. Profiling relied on immunoSEQ multiplex PCR, and the TCRdb table lists in-frame clones only, not all of them. This table holds around 6,200 clones, 80% to 85% found once. The sample consisted of FFPE invasive lung adenocarcinoma tissue. Receptor source: a person between 50 and 60 years old with lung adenocarcinoma.

Comment on this clone: One end of the junction does not line up with germline, which may come from a read error. The chain carries TRBV7-9 and TRBJ2-1; the match to TRBD2 covers 8 bases. The CDR3 sequence is 13 residues long. Germline CDR1 reads SEHNR; CDR2 reads FQNEAQ (reference sequence). The CDR3: CASSPQLEREPFF. In DNA, the CDR3 is TGTGCCAGCAGCCCCCAGCTCGAGCGGGAGCCGTTCTTC.

This chain links TRBV6-5 with TRBJ2-3; the D gene is possibly TRBD2 (6 bases). The germline V gene has CDR1 MNHEY and CDR2 SVGAGI. The CDR3 runs 14 residues. CDR3 residues: CATKGRGSTDTQYF. In DNA form, the CDR3 reads TGTGCAACTAAGGGGCGGGGCAGCACAGATACGCAGTATTTT.

The CDR3 region is CASTWDIRYEQYF. The CDR3 DNA reads as TGTGCCAGCACCTGGGACATCCGCTACGAGCAGTACTTC. This sequence joins TRBV11-2 and TRBJ2-7; D is perhaps TRBD1 (6 bases). CDR3 length: 13 amino acids. The germline V gene has CDR1 SGHAT and CDR2 FQNNGV. V lost 7 bases, J lost 3 bases, and 13 bases lay in between.

The J gene is TRBJ2-7, the V gene TRBV7-9, with TRBD1 matching over 11 bases. Germline CDR1 and CDR2: SEHNR and FQNEAQ (reference sequence). Trimming at V came to 8 bases and at J to 3 bases, leaving 0 bases not matched to a gene. This CDR3 spans 12 amino acids. The CDR3 spells CASGTGGYEQYF. CDR3 DNA: TGTGCCAGCGGGACAGGGGGCTACGAGCAGTACTTC.

The genes are TRBV7-2 and TRBJ2-7, with D tentatively TRBD1 (6 bases). This CDR3 region has 15 residues. V shed 1 base and J shed 6 bases, with 16 bases lying between them. Germline V gene sequence: CDR1 SGHTA, CDR2 FQGNSA. CDR3 coding DNA: TGTGCCAGCAGCTTAGGGACAGTTCGGGTAGGCGAGCAGTACTTC. Amino acid sequence: CASSLGTVRVGEQYF.

The chain recombines TRBV15 with TRBJ1-5; D is ambiguous. Trimming took off 5 bases at V and 0 bases at J, with 5 bases between the two ends. This CDR3 region has 13 residues. The V gene's germline CDR1 is LNHNV and CDR2 YYDKDF (reference sequence). CDR3 sequence reads: CATSPHSNQPQHF. DNA for the CDR3: TGTGCCACCAGCCCACATAGCAATCAGCCCCAGCATTTT. Using reference TRBV15 and TRBJ1-5 for the parts outside the CDR3, the full variable domain is DAMVIQNPRYQVTQFGKPVTLSCSQTLNHNVMYWYQQKSSQAPKLLFHYYDKDFNNEADTPDNFQSRRPNTSFCFLDIRSPGLGDTAMYLCATSPHSNQPQHFGDGTRLSIL.

This chain links TRBV19 with TRBJ2-2, with unresolved D. The V end was cut by 7 bases, the J end by 1 base, with 16 bases between. This CDR3 contains 16 residues. The germline V gene encodes CDR1 LNHDA and CDR2 SQIVND (reference sequence). Here the CDR3 DNA reads TGTGCCAGTATCCTTTCGAAGACAATGAACACCGGGGAGCTGTTTTTT. Translation gives CASILSKTMNTGELFF.

J is TRBJ2-5 and V is TRBV5-6; a possible D gene is TRBD2 (7 bases). The germline gives CDR1 SGHDT, CDR2 YYEEEE. The V end lost 0 bases, the J end lost 5 bases, and 14 bases lay between the germline ends. The CDR3 totals 15 residues. CDR3 bases: TGTGCCAGCAGCTTGGTTGGGGGGGCCAGGGAGACCCAGTACTTC. The encoded protein is CASSLVGGARETQYF.

The J gene is TRBJ2-1, the V gene TRBV19, with TRBD2 matching over 11 bases. CDR1 and CDR2 (germline): LNHDA, SQIVND (reference sequence). V was clipped by 6 bases and J by 0 bases; unmatched bases: 7. The CDR3 spans 17 residues. The CDR3 protein is CASRELAGALSYNEQFF. The CDR3 coding sequence is TGTGCCAGTAGAGAACTAGCGGGAGCCCTCTCCTACAATGAGCAGTTCTTC.

This rearrangement joins TRBV30 to TRBJ2-7; D gene ambiguous. Per germline, CDR1 GTSNPN and CDR2 SVGIG (reference sequence). The CDR3 runs 13 residues. Trimming shortened V by 4 bases and J by 5 bases, and 15 bases separated the two germline ends. CDR3 sequence: CAWTGGLGHEQYF. The CDR3 coding sequence is TGTGCCTGGACTGGTGGGCTCGGTCACGAGCAGTACTTC.

The rearrangement links TRBV5-8 to TRBJ2-3; TRBD2 agrees at 9 bases. In germline, CDR1 is SGHTS, CDR2 YDEGEE. V shed 5 bases and J 2 bases; nucleotides not matched to a gene: 6. There are 15 residues in the CDR3. Here the CDR3 reads CASSRAGGFTDTQYF. CDR3 bases: TGTGCCAGCAGTAGAGCGGGAGGCTTCACAGATACGCAGTATTTT.

This rearrangement joins TRBV19 to TRBJ1-3; D gene unclear. The germline V gene has CDR1 LNHDA and CDR2 SQIVND (reference sequence). V shed 1 base and J shed 2 bases, with 6 bases lying between them. CDR3 length: 14 residues. CDR3 sequence reads: CASSIGSAGNTIYF. The CDR3 DNA follows: TGTGCCAGTAGTATAGGGTCAGCTGGAAACACCATATATTTT. Based on the CDR3 plus reference TRBV19 and TRBJ1-3, the full variable domain is DGGITQSPKYLFRKEGQNVTLSCEQNLNHDAMYWYRQDPGQGLRLIYYSQIVNDFQKGDIAEGYSVSREKKESFPLTVTSAQKNPTAFYLCASSIGSAGNTIYFGEGSWLTVV.

The chain links TRBV30 to TRBJ1-4; perhaps TRBD1 as D (6 bases). This CDR3 comprises 17 residues. V lost 2 bases, J lost 0 bases, and 16 bases lay in between. Germline CDR1 GTSNPN, CDR2 SVGIG (reference sequence). The CDR3 nucleotides read TGTGCCTGGAGTCCCACCGACAGGTTTGCAACTAATGAAAAACTGTTTTTT. Translation: CAWSPTDRFATNEKLFF.

This clone was seen only a few times. The gene calls are TRBV7-9 and TRBJ2-1, with 7 bases matching TRBD2. This CDR3 is 16 amino acids long. J gave up 2 bases and V 5 bases, and 9 bases lay outside the gene matches. Germline V CDR1 and CDR2: SEHNR, FQNEAQ (reference sequence). DNA of the CDR3: TGTGCCAGCAGCCTTGGCGGCGGGAGTACCTACAATGAGCAGTTCTTC. Encoded protein: CASSLGGGSTYNEQFF.

The chain is built from TRBV28 and TRBJ1-2, with TRBD1 matching over 9 bases. CDR1 and CDR2 (germline): MDHEN, SYDVKM. V lost 7 bases and J lost 4; bases outside the gene matches: 10. The CDR3 contains 15 residues. For the CDR3, the DNA is TGTGCCAGCACCGGACAGGGGCGTCAGGGCTATGGCTACACCTTC. This gives the protein CASTGQGRQGYGYTF.

This chain joins TRBV7-2 and TRBJ1-5; D might be TRBD1 (5 bases). Germline CDR1 reads SGHTA; CDR2 reads FQGNSA. The CDR3 spans 16 residues. The V end was cut by 2 bases, the J end by 0 bases, with 11 bases between. The CDR3 spells CASSLMLGGSNQPQHF. CDR3 bases: TGTGCCAGCAGCTTAATGTTGGGGGGTAGCAATCAGCCCCAGCATTTT.

This clone was seen a single time. The V call is TRBV30, the J call TRBJ2-1; 10 bases map to TRBD2. V lost 3 bases and J lost 1; bases outside the gene matches: 3. CDR3 size: 15 residues. CDR1 and CDR2 (germline): GTSNPN, SVGIG (reference sequence). Here the CDR3 DNA reads TGTGCCTGGAGGAGAGCGGGAGGGTCCTACAATGAGCAGTTCTTC. Encoded protein: CAWRRAGGSYNEQFF. Full variable domain (missing parts from reference TRBV30 and TRBJ2-1): SQTIHQWPATLVQPVGSPLSLECTVEGTSNPNLYWYRQAAGRGLQLLFYSVGIGQISSEVPQNLSASRPQDRQFILSSKKLLLSDSGFYLCAWRRAGGSYNEQFFGPGTRLTVL.

The chain links TRBV11-1 to TRBJ2-7, with a weak D call TRBD2 (5 bases). Germline loops: CDR1 SGHAT, CDR2 FQDESV (reference sequence). The CDR3 has 13 amino acids. Trimming took off 5 bases at V and 4 bases at J, with 12 bases between the two ends. The DNA for the CDR3 is TGTGCCAGCAGCCTGCGCCCGGGGTACGAGCAGTACTTC. This gives the protein CASSLRPGYEQYF. The whole variable domain, filled in from reference TRBV11-1 and TRBJ2-7, reads EAEVAQSPRYKITEKSQAVAFWCDPISGHATLYWYRQILGQGPELLVQFQDESVVDDSQLPKDRFSAERLKGVDSTLKIQPAELGDSAMYLCASSLRPGYEQYFGPGTRLTVT.

The rearrangement joins TRBV4-1 to TRBJ2-5, with 9 bases identical to TRBD2. CDR1 and CDR2 from the germline V gene are MGHRA and YSYEKL. The CDR3 covers 17 residues. After removal of 4 bases from V and 4 bases from J, the junction contained 13 bases not matched to a gene. In nucleotides, the CDR3 is TGCGCCAGCAGCCTACGCGGGAGGGCCGAGGGAACAGAGACCCAGTACTTC. Encoded protein: CASSLRGRAEGTETQYF.

The gene calls are TRBV7-6 and TRBJ2-3; TRBD2 aligns across 8 bases. This CDR3 has 16 residues. The ends lost 1 base at V and 8 bases at J; junction bases unmatched: 11. Germline V gives CDR1 SGHVS, CDR2 FNYEAQ. DNA of the CDR3: TGTGCCAGCAGCTTAGTGCCAGCGGGAGCCCCAAGTACGCAGTATTTT. Translation: CASSLVPAGAPSTQYF.

The CDR3: CASSLPGTAEAFF. The CDR3 DNA is TGTGCCAGCAGTTTACCCGGGACGGCTGAAGCTTTCTTT. V usage is TRBV28 and J usage is TRBJ1-1, with D perhaps TRBD1 (5 bases). The ends were cut back, 2 bases at V and 6 bases at J, with 10 bases in the middle. CDR3 length: 13 amino acids. Per germline, CDR1 MDHEN and CDR2 SYDVKM.

The CDR3 sequence is CASSPAVGSQPQHF. The CDR3 nucleotides read TGTGCCAGCAGCCCAGCCGTTGGGAGTCAGCCCCAGCATTTT. The chain joins TRBV7-2 to TRBJ1-5; D is uncertain. The CDR3 consists of 14 residues. Germline assignment: CDR1 SGHTA and CDR2 FQGNSA. Trimming cost V 5 bases and J 6 bases, with 14 bases left between them.

V gene TRBV5-6 combines with J gene TRBJ2-5, with TRBD2 matching 10 bases. The CDR3 is made up of 15 amino acids. In germline, CDR1 is SGHDT, CDR2 YYEEEE. The J segment lost 5 bases and the V segment lost 1 base, leaving 5 bases of the junction unmatched. This chain's CDR3 is CASSLPTSGWETQYF. In DNA form, the CDR3 reads TGTGCCAGCAGCTTGCCGACTAGCGGGTGGGAGACCCAGTACTTC.

This chain joins TRBV2 and TRBJ2-3; 7 nucleotides agree with TRBD1. There are 13 residues in the CDR3. V shed 10 bases, J shed 4 bases, and the junction held 8 bases outside the gene matches. Germline V gene sequence: CDR1 SNHLY, CDR2 FYNNEI. The CDR3 coding sequence is TGTGCCACCTCGACAGGGAACCCAGATACGCAGTATTTT. It translates to CATSTGNPDTQYF.

This chain connects TRBV2 to TRBJ2-3, with 8 bases identical to TRBD1. The ends lost 6 bases at V and 0 bases at J; junction bases unmatched: 5. The germline CDR1 and CDR2 sequences are SNHLY and FYNNEI. This CDR3 comprises 15 residues. The CDR3 spells CASSGQGGSTDTQYF. The CDR3 DNA sequence: TGTGCCAGCAGCGGACAGGGTGGTAGCACAGATACGCAGTATTTT.

The V call is TRBV9, the J call TRBJ2-7; D possibly uses TRBD1 or TRBD2 (5 bases each). Trimming took 0 bases from V and 0 from J, leaving 22 bases between them. Germline CDR1 reads SGDLS; CDR2 reads YYNGEE. The CDR3 has 19 residues. DNA of the CDR3: TGTGCCAGCAGCGTAGTAAACCGAGTGGGGACGGCCAGCTCCTACGAGCAGTACTTC. This encodes CASSVVNRVGTASSYEQYF. The full variable domain, in which reference TRBV9 and TRBJ2-7 provide the parts outside the CDR3, is DSGVTQTPKHLITATGQRVTLRCSPRSGDLSVYWYQQSLDQGLQFLIQYYNGEERAKGNILERFSAQQFPDLHSELNLSSLELGDSALYFCASSVVNRVGTASSYEQYFGPGTRLTVT.

A few counts support this clone. V gene TRBV30 combines with J gene TRBJ2-5; D unresolved. The V and J ends lost 3 bases and 0 bases respectively, with 5 bases between them. This CDR3 comprises 12 residues. CDR1 and CDR2 (germline): GTSNPN, SVGIG (reference sequence). The CDR3 DNA reads as TGTGCCTGGAGCAGAGACCAAGAGACCCAGTACTTC. The encoded protein is CAWSRDQETQYF. The whole variable domain, filled in from reference TRBV30 and TRBJ2-5, reads SQTIHQWPATLVQPVGSPLSLECTVEGTSNPNLYWYRQAAGRGLQLLFYSVGIGQISSEVPQNLSASRPQDRQFILSSKKLLLSDSGFYLCAWSRDQETQYFGPGTRLLVL.